This TCR beta chain derives from a study of cytomegalovirus exposure and HLA in healthy donors. The CDR3 is made up of 13 amino acids. With 4 bases removed from V and 7 bases from J, the gap between germline ends came to 13 bases. Germline values: CDR1 MNHNS, CDR2 SASEGT. The PCR had 60 Vbeta and 13 Jbeta primers. Only in-frame clones appear in the TCRdb table, and some are missing; sequencing was by immunoSEQ multiplex PCR. Here the sample spans more than 150,000 clones, 70% to 80% being singletons. This chain joins TRBV6-1 and TRBJ1-2; D remains ambiguous. This receptor was identified in a man between 18 and 35 years old in good health and CMV-seronegative. The sequenced sample consisted of PBMCs. The CDR3: CASSVTVRGGYTF. CDR3 DNA: TGTGCCAGCAGTGTCACGGTCCGAGGTGGCTACACCTTC.